This T cell receptor beta chain was found in a study of neoadjuvant nivolumab and ipilimumab in lung cancer. Libraries were prepared by immunoSEQ multiplex PCR; TCRdb keeps only in-frame clonotypes and omits some of them. The data contain some 25,000 clones, 82% of them singletons. Study-wide results and limits: Only two of four nivolumab-treated tumors gained richness and clonality by surgery. Only a small number of samples underwent TCR sequencing. Pretherapy blood TCR richness correlated positively with resected tumor richness. Resected tumors had greater TCR richness and clonality than uninvolved lung.

Turning to this clone: Its antigen is not identified.

The CDR3 is made up of 14 amino acids. V lost 6 bases to trimming and J lost 7 bases, with 19 bases between them. CDR1 KGHSH and CDR2 LQKENI come from the germline V gene. Sample: tumor tissue, taken after neoadjuvant nivolumab, alone or with ipilimumab, at or shortly before surgery. This receptor was identified in an adult with non-small cell lung cancer. The chain has TRBV18 and TRBJ2-7; D is tentatively TRBD1 or TRBD2 (5 bases each). The CDR3 loop reads CASSSGTGPGEQYF. The CDR3 DNA follows: TGTGCCAGCTCCTCGGGAACTGGACCAGGGGAGCAGTACTTC.